Sequencing of this T cell receptor beta chain was carried out in a study of CD8+ T cells in alopecia areata. Extracted RNA was reverse transcribed into cDNA, the sequencing template. Produced via immunoSEQ multiplex PCR; TCRdb's table is partial and in-frame only. Seen here are approximately 61,000 clones, 96% observed once, and the top ten hold 20% to 30%. Germline V CDR1 and CDR2: MNHEY, SMNVEV (reference sequence). Unmatched junction bases numbered 10, after V lost 5 bases and J lost 1 base. This CDR3 is built from 16 residues. This clone was recorded once. Material: CD8+ T cells sorted from blood, obtained at week 0. The rearrangement uses TRBV27 and TRBJ2-7; 8 positions match TRBD1. The TCR sequence derives from a human donor with alopecia areata. CDR3 coding DNA: TGTGCCAGCAGTCCAACGGACAGGGAAGGTTCCTACGAGCAGTACTTC. This encodes CASSPTDREGSYEQYF.